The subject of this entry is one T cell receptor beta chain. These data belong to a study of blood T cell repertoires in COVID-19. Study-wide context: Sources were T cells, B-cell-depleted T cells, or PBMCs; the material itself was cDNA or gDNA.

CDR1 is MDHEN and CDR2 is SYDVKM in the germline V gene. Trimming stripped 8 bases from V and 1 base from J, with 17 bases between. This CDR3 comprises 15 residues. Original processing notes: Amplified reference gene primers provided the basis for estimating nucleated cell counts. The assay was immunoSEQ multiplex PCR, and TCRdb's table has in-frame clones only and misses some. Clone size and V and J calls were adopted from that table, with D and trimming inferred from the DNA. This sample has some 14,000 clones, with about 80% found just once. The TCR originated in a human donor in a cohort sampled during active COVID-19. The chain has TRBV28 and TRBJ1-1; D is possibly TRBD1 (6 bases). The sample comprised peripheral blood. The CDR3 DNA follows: TGTGCCAGCGTACTACAGGGTCCCTCGAACACTGAAGCTTTCTTT. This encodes CASVLQGPSNTEAFF.